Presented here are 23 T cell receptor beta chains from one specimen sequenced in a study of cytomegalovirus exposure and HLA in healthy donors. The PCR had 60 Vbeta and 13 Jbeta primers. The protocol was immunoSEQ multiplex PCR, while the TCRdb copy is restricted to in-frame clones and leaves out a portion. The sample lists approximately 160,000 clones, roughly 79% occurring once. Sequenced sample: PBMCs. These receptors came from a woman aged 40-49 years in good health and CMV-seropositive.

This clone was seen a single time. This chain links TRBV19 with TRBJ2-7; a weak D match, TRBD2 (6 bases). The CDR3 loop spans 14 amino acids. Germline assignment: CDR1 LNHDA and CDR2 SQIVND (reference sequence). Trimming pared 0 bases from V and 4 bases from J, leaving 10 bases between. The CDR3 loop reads CASSIEGGPYEQYF. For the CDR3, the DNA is TGTGCCAGTAGTATAGAGGGGGGACCATACGAGCAGTACTTC.

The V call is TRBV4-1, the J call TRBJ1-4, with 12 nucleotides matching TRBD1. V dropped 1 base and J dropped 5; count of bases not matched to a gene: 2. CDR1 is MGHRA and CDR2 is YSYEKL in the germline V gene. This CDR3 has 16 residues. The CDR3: CASSQAGTGGNEKLFF. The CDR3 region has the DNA TGCGCCAGCAGCCAAGCTGGGACAGGGGGCAATGAAAAACTGTTTTTT.

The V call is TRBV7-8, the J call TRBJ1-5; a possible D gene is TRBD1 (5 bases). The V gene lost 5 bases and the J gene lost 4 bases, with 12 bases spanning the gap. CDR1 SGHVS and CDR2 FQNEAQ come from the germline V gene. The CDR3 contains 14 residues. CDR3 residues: CASSPRVLNQPQHF. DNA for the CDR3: TGTGCCAGCAGCCCCAGGGTTCTAAATCAGCCCCAGCATTTT. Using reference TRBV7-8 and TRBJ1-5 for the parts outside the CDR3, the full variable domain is GAGVSQSPRYKVAKRGQDVALRCDPISGHVSLFWYQQALGQGPEFLTYFQNEAQLDKSGLPSDRFFAERPEGSVSTLKIQRTQQEDSAVYLCASSPRVLNQPQHFGDGTRLSIL.

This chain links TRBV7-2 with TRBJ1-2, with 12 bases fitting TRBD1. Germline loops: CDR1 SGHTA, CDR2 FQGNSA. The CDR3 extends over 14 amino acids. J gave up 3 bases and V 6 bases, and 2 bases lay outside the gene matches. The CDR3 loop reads CASRGQGAYYGYTF. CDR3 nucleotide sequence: TGTGCCAGCAGGGGACAGGGGGCGTACTATGGCTACACCTTC.

The CDR3 region is CASTHLSEQYF. The CDR3 bases are TGTGCCAGCACTCACCTGAGTGAGCAGTACTTC. The chain is built from TRBV6-1 and TRBJ2-7; D is undetermined. Looked up from germline, CDR1 is MNHNS and CDR2 is SASEGT. This CDR3 spans 11 amino acids. The V end was cut by 7 bases, the J end by 7 bases, with 11 bases between.

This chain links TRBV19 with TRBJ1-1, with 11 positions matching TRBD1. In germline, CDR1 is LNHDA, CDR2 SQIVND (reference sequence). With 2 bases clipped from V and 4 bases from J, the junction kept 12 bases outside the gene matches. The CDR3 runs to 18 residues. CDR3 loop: CASSIRTGGVLEGTEAFF. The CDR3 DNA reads TGTGCCAGTAGTATAAGGACAGGGGGCGTGTTGGAGGGCACTGAAGCTTTCTTT.

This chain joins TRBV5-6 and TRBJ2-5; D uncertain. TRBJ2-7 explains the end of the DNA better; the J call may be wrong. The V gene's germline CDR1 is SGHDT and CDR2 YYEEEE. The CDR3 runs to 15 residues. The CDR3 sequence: CASSSRMTASYEQYF. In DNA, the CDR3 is TGTGCCAGCAGCTCGAGAATGACTGCTTCCTACGAGCAGTACTTC.

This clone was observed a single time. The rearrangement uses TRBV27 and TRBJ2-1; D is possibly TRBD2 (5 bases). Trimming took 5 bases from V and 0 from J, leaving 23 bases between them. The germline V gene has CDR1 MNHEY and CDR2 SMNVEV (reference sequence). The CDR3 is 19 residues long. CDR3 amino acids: CASSGEGLVSPNSYNEQFF. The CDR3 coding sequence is TGTGCCAGCAGTGGGGAAGGACTGGTCAGTCCGAACTCCTACAATGAGCAGTTCTTC.

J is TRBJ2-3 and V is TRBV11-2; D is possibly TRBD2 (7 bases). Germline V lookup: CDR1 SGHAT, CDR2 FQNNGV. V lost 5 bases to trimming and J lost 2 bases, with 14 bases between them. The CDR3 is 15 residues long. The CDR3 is CASSTRGAPTDTQYF. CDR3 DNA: TGTGCCAGCAGCACACGGGGGGCCCCCACAGATACGCAGTATTTT.

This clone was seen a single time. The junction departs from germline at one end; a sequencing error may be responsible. The CDR3, as DNA: TGCAGCGTTGTGTCGGGGAACCCTGAAGCTTTCTTT. It specifies CSVVSGNPEAFF. This chain uses TRBV29-1 with TRBJ1-1; D remains ambiguous. The CDR3 is 12 residues long. Germline V gives CDR1 SQVTM, CDR2 ANQGSEA.

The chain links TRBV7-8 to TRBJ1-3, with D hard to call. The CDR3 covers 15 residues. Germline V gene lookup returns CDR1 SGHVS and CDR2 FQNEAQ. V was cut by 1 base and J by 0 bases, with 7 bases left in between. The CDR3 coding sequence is TGTGCCAGCAGCTTAGACGGTATCTCTGGAAACACCATATATTTT. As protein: CASSLDGISGNTIYF.

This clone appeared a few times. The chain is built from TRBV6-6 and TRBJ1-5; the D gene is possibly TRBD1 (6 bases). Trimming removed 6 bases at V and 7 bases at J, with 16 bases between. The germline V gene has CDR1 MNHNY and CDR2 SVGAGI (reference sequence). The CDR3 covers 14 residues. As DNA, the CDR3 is TGTGCCAGCAGCCCCTTTGGGGGCAGACAGCCCCAGCATTTT. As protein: CASSPFGGRQPQHF.

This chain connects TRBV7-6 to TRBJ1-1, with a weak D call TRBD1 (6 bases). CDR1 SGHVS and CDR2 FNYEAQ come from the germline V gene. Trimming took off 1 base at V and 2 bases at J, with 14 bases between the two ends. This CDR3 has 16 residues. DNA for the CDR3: TGTGCCAGCAGCTTAGGTCTTTGGGGGCGAAACACTGAAGCTTTCTTT. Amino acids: CASSLGLWGRNTEAFF.

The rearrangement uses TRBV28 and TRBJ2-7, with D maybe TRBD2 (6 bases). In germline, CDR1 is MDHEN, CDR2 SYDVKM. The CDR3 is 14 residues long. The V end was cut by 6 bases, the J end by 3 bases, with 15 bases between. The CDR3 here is CASRPGLTNYEQYF. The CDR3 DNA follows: TGTGCCAGCAGGCCGGGACTCACCAACTACGAGCAGTACTTC.

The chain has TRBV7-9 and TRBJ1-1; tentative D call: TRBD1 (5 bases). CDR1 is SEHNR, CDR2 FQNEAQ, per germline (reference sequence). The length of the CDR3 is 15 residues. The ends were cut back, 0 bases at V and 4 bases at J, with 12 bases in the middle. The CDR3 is CASSLAAGGGTEAFF. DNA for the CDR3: TGTGCCAGCAGCTTAGCCGCTGGGGGGGGCACTGAAGCTTTCTTT.

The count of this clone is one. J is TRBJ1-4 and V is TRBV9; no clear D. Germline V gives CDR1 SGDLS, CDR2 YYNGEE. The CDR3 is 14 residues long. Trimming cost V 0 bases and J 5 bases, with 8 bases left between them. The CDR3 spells CASSVGGVNEKLFF. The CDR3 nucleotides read TGTGCCAGCAGCGTAGGCGGGGTGAATGAAAAACTGTTTTTT.

Written as DNA, the CDR3 is TGTGCCAGCAGCCTCGGGGGGACTGGCGGGGCCTACGAGCAGTACTTC. It encodes CASSLGGTGGAYEQYF. The rearrangement links TRBV28 to TRBJ2-7; 7 bases line up with TRBD2. Germline V gene data show CDR1 as MDHEN and CDR2 as SYDVKM. After removal of 6 bases from V and 2 bases from J, the junction contained 13 bases not matched to a gene. The CDR3 covers 16 residues.

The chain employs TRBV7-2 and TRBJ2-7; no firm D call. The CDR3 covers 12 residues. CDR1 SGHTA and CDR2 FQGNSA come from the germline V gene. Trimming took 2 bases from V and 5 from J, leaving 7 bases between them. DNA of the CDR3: TGTGCCAGCAGCTTAATCTACCACGAGCAGTACTTC. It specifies CASSLIYHEQYF.

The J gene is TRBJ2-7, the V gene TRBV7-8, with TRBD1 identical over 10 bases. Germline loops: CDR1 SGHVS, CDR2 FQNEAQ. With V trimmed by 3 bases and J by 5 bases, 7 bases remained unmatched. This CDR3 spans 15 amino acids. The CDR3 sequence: CASSFLRTGGNEQYF. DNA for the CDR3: TGTGCCAGCAGCTTCCTCAGGACAGGGGGGAACGAGCAGTACTTC. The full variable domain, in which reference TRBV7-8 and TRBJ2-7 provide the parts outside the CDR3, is GAGVSQSPRYKVAKRGQDVALRCDPISGHVSLFWYQQALGQGPEFLTYFQNEAQLDKSGLPSDRFFAERPEGSVSTLKIQRTQQEDSAVYLCASSFLRTGGNEQYFGPGTRLTVT.

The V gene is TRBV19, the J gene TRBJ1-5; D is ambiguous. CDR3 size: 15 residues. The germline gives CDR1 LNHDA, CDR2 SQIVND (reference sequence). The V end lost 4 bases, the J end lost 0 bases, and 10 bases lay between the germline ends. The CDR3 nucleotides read TGTGCCAGTAGTAAAGATGCGGCTAGCAATCAGCCCCAGCATTTT. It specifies CASSKDAASNQPQHF.

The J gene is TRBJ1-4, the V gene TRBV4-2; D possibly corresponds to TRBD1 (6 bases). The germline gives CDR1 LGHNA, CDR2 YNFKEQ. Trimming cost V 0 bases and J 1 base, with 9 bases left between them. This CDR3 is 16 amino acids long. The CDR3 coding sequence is TGTGCCAGCAGCCAAGACTACAGGGTAACTAATGAAAAACTGTTTTTT. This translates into CASSQDYRVTNEKLFF.

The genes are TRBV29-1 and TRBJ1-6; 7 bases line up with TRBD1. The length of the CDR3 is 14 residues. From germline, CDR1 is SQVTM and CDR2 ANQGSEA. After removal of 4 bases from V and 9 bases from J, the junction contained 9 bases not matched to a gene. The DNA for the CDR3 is TGCAGCGTTGGCACAGGGGATAGTATTTCACCCCTCCACTTT. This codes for CSVGTGDSISPLHF.

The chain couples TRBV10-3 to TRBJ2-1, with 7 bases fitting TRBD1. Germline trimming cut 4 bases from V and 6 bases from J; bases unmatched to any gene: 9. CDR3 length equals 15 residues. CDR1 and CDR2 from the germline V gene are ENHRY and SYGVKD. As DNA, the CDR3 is TGTGCCATCAGTGGAGACAGGGCAGCCGGCAATGAGCAGTTCTTC. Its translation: CAISGDRAAGNEQFF.